Below are 11 T cell receptor beta chains sequenced from a single sample in a study of blood T cell repertoires in COVID-19. Assay used: immunoSEQ multiplex PCR; TCRdb lists only in-frame clones, some missing. The sample yields 200,000 to 250,000 clones, 89% seen once. The sample consisted of peripheral blood. Receptors were obtained from a man in his 60s who had recovered from COVID-19.

This chain uses TRBV10-3 with TRBJ2-7, with TRBD2 identical over 8 bases. The length of the CDR3 is 12 residues. V lost 3 bases, J lost 6 bases, and 1 base stayed unmatched. Germline V gene lookup returns CDR1 ENHRY and CDR2 SYGVKD. The CDR3 region is CAISDGTSEQYF. The CDR3 DNA follows: TGTGCCATCAGTGACGGGACTAGCGAGCAGTACTTC.

This clone was counted at least ten times. This sequence joins TRBV2 and TRBJ1-2, with a weak D call TRBD1 (6 bases). Per the germline V gene, CDR1 is SNHLY and CDR2 is FYNNEI. The V gene lost 6 bases and the J gene lost 2 bases, with 10 bases spanning the gap. The length of the CDR3 is 13 residues. CDR3 amino acids: CASSFTGNYGYTF. Here the CDR3 DNA reads TGTGCCAGCAGCTTCACAGGGAACTATGGCTACACCTTC.

The V gene is TRBV19, the J gene TRBJ2-1, with 10 bases aligning to TRBD1. V shed 6 bases and J 9 bases; nucleotides not matched to a gene: 11. The V gene's germline CDR1 is LNHDA and CDR2 SQIVND (reference sequence). The CDR3 consists of 15 residues. The CDR3 DNA is TGTGCCAGTAGCTCCCGGGACAGGGGTAACAGTGAGCAGTTCTTC. It specifies CASSSRDRGNSEQFF. Looking up the rest from reference TRBV19 and TRBJ2-1 gives the full variable domain: DGGITQSPKYLFRKEGQNVTLSCEQNLNHDAMYWYRQDPGQGLRLIYYSQIVNDFQKGDIAEGYSVSREKKESFPLTVTSAQKNPTAFYLCASSSRDRGNSEQFFGPGTRLTVL.

This clone has just one count. The V and J genes are TRBV6-5 and TRBJ1-2; TRBD1 agrees at 9 bases. The J segment lost 5 bases and the V segment lost 4 bases, leaving 11 bases of the junction unmatched. The CDR3 totals 16 residues. From germline, CDR1 is MNHEY and CDR2 SVGAGI. The CDR3 here is CASSFETETGGYGYTF. The CDR3 bases are TGTGCCAGCAGTTTTGAAACCGAGACAGGGGGATATGGCTACACCTTC.

The CDR3, as DNA: TGTGCCAGCAGCCTACGACAGGGTTCCTACAATGAGCAGTTCTTC. Amino acid sequence: CASSLRQGSYNEQFF. This sequence joins TRBV3-1 (or the pseudogene TRBV3-2) and TRBJ2-1, with 7 bases fitting TRBD1. This CDR3 has 15 residues. V lost 4 bases, J lost 1 base, and 4 bases stayed unmatched. The germline V gene encodes CDR1 LGHDT and CDR2 YNNKEL (reference sequence).

J is TRBJ2-1 and V is TRBV6-6; weak D call: TRBD1 (6 bases). V was trimmed by 2 bases and J by 12 bases, leaving 17 bases between them. The CDR3 length is 14 residues. Germline CDR1 is MNHNY and CDR2 is SVGAGI (reference sequence). CDR3 bases: TGTGCCAGCAGTTACGATGGTATGCGAGGGGGGCAGTTCTTC. It encodes CASSYDGMRGGQFF.

This clone occurred once. The chain couples TRBV20-1 to TRBJ2-4; perhaps TRBD1 as D (5 bases). The CDR3 totals 16 residues. Germline CDR1 and CDR2: DFQATT and SNEGSKA (reference sequence). The V end lost 3 bases, the J end lost 1 base, and 16 bases lay between the germline ends. CDR3 sequence reads: CSASSSREKAKNIQYF. The CDR3 DNA reads as TGCAGTGCTAGTTCTTCCAGGGAAAAGGCCAAAAACATTCAGTACTTC.

The rearrangement joins TRBV27 to TRBJ1-2; TRBD1 agrees at 9 bases. Trimming took 4 bases from V and 4 from J; bases not matched to a gene: 7. There are 15 residues in the CDR3. Germline V lookup: CDR1 MNHEY, CDR2 SMNVEV (reference sequence). The CDR3 protein is CASSSQGGQGYGYTF. CDR3 sequence (DNA): TGTGCCAGCAGTTCCCAGGGGGGACAGGGCTATGGCTACACCTTC.

V is TRBV6-5 and J is TRBJ1-2; TRBD1 aligns across 8 bases. The CDR3 is made up of 15 amino acids. Losses at the gene ends were 5 bases for V and 6 bases for J; bases not matched to a gene: 11. Per the germline V gene, CDR1 is MNHEY and CDR2 is SVGAGI. The CDR3 loop reads CASSLRTGPGDGYTF. CDR3 coding DNA: TGTGCCAGCAGTCTACGGACAGGGCCAGGGGATGGCTACACCTTC.

The chain is built from TRBV19 and TRBJ1-1; D unclear. This CDR3 comprises 10 residues. Germline loops: CDR1 LNHDA, CDR2 SQIVND (reference sequence). V was clipped by 4 bases and J by 11 bases, with 8 bases between them. The CDR3 loop is CASSTPPAFF. In nucleotides, the CDR3 is TGTGCCAGTAGTACCCCTCCCGCTTTCTTT.

The genes are TRBV21-1 and TRBJ2-3; the listed D gene, TRBD1, was not tested against the DNA. TRBV21-1 is a known pseudogene. The CDR3 covers 16 residues. CDR3 sequence (DNA): TGTGCCAGCAGCAAATGTGACAGGGCACACACAGATACGCAGTATTTT. As protein: CASSKCDRAHTDTQYF.